One and the same sample provided the 27 T cell receptor beta chains below, sequenced in a study of blood T cell repertoires in COVID-19. The protocol was immunoSEQ multiplex PCR, while the TCRdb copy is restricted to in-frame clones and leaves out a portion. The top ten clones hold roughly a third of a sample with about 4,900 clones, 73% of them seen once. Source material: peripheral blood. All receptors come from a human donor in a cohort sampled during active COVID-19.

The chain has TRBV5-5 and TRBJ2-7; unclear D gene. The CDR3 loop spans 14 amino acids. CDR1 is SGHKS, CDR2 YYEKEE, per germline (reference sequence). V lost 4 bases to trimming and J lost 3 bases, with 14 bases between them. CDR3 residues: CASSLAHGGYEQYF. CDR3 in DNA: TGTGCCAGCAGCCTGGCGCACGGCGGCTACGAGCAGTACTTC.

The chain is built from TRBV18 and TRBJ2-5; 7 bases fit TRBD2. The ends lost 2 bases at V and 5 bases at J; junction bases unmatched: 8. The CDR3 has 15 amino acids. CDR1 and CDR2 (germline): KGHSH, LQKENI. For the CDR3, the DNA is TGTGCCAGCTCACCAAGGCAGCGGGGCGGTGAGACCCAGTACTTC. Translated, it gives CASSPRQRGGETQYF.

The V and J genes are TRBV18 and TRBJ2-3; TRBD2 aligns across 7 bases. J gave up 5 bases and V 3 bases, and 8 bases lay outside the gene matches. The CDR3 is made up of 15 amino acids. Germline loops: CDR1 KGHSH, CDR2 LQKENI. As DNA, the CDR3 is TGTGCCAGCTCACCGCCAACGGGGGGTATAGATACGCAGTATTTT. Protein: CASSPPTGGIDTQYF.

The chain links TRBV18 to TRBJ2-7; a weak D match, TRBD1 (5 bases). The length of the CDR3 is 14 residues. The germline V gene encodes CDR1 KGHSH and CDR2 LQKENI. The V gene lost 3 bases and the J gene lost 2 bases, with 11 bases spanning the gap. CDR3 coding DNA: TGTGCCAGCTCACCTTCGGCAGGGACCTACGAGCAGTACTTC. It codes for CASSPSAGTYEQYF. Full variable domain (remainder filled in from reference TRBV18 and TRBJ2-7): NAGVMQNPRHLVRRRGQEARLRCSPMKGHSHVYWYRQLPEEGLKFMVYLQKENIIDESGMPKERFSAEFPKEGPSILRIQQVVRGDSAAYFCASSPSAGTYEQYFGPGTRLTVT.

The chain employs TRBV4-3 and TRBJ1-1; D perhaps matches TRBD1 (5 bases). The V gene's germline CDR1 is LGHNA and CDR2 YSLEER. Between the trimmed V and J ends, which lost 1 base and 5 bases, there was a span of 20 bases. The CDR3 runs to 17 residues. The CDR3 loop is CASSQGFGTPRGTEAFF. The CDR3 bases are TGCGCCAGCAGCCAAGGATTTGGGACTCCACGAGGGACTGAAGCTTTCTTT.

This clone was detected once. The chain links TRBV5-6 to TRBJ2-5, with 8 positions matching TRBD1. The CDR3 runs 16 residues. V dropped 3 bases and J dropped 7; count of bases not matched to a gene: 14. Germline V lookup: CDR1 SGHDT, CDR2 YYEEEE. The CDR3 DNA follows: TGTGCCAGCAGCTACAGCCCGGGACAGGAAAAGTGGACCCAGTACTTC. Translation gives CASSYSPGQEKWTQYF.

This chain joins TRBV5-1 and TRBJ1-2; maybe TRBD1 (6 bases). This CDR3 is built from 14 residues. From germline, CDR1 is SGHRS and CDR2 YFSETQ. Trimming cost V 0 bases and J 6 bases, with 12 bases left between them. The DNA for the CDR3 is TGCGCCAGCAGCTTGGATCAGGGGTGGCATGGCTACACCTTC. It is translated as CASSLDQGWHGYTF.

In its sample, this clone was seen a few times. This chain connects TRBV2 to TRBJ2-7, with D possibly matching TRBD1 (6 bases). The CDR3 consists of 12 residues. The germline V gene encodes CDR1 SNHLY and CDR2 FYNNEI. V lost 6 bases and J lost 2, with 8 bases in between. The DNA of the CDR3 is TGTGCCAGCAGGGGACACCCCTACGAGCAGTACTTC. Protein: CASRGHPYEQYF.

By share of the sample, this clone is hyperexpanded (1% or more). V usage is TRBV2 and J usage is TRBJ1-1; the match to TRBD1 covers 10 bases. Germline V gives CDR1 SNHLY, CDR2 FYNNEI. The CDR3 is 14 residues long. V was pared by 10 bases and J by 4 bases, with 9 bases of the junction left unmatched. For the CDR3, the DNA is TGTGCCACCTGGACAGGGGGGGGAATCACTGAAGCTTTCTTT. As protein: CATWTGGGITEAFF.

The rearrangement uses TRBV6-5 and TRBJ2-7; 11 nucleotides line up with TRBD2. CDR3 length: 14 amino acids. Losses at the gene ends were 8 bases for V and 2 bases for J; bases not matched to a gene: 5. In germline, CDR1 is MNHEY, CDR2 SVGAGI. The CDR3 nucleotides are TGTGCCAGCTCCGGGACTAGCGGTACCTACGAGCAGTACTTC. Protein sequence: CASSGTSGTYEQYF.

This clone was detected a few times. The V gene is TRBV6-2 or TRBV6-3, the J gene TRBJ1-1; a weak D match, TRBD1 (5 bases). Germline V gene sequence: CDR1 MNHEY, CDR2 SVGEGT. This CDR3 has 16 amino acids. V was clipped by 0 bases and J by 6 bases, with 17 bases between them. The DNA for the CDR3 is TGTGCCAGCAGTTACTCGAGGCAGGGATACTCTCCTGAAGCTTTCTTT. As protein: CASSYSRQGYSPEAFF.

This sequence joins TRBV27 and TRBJ1-5; D is unresolved. Looked up from germline, CDR1 is MNHEY and CDR2 is SMNVEV (reference sequence). The CDR3 is 12 residues long. Trimming cost V 10 bases and J 7 bases, with 14 bases left between them. The CDR3 loop is CATAERGQPQHF. The CDR3 DNA sequence: TGTGCCACCGCTGAGCGAGGCCAGCCCCAGCATTTT.

The chain employs TRBV3-1 (or the pseudogene TRBV3-2) and TRBJ1-5; D is possibly TRBD1 (5 bases). The CDR3 loop spans 21 amino acids. V dropped 0 bases and J dropped 4 bases, with 28 bases sitting between them. Germline CDR1 is LGHDT and CDR2 is YNNKEL (reference sequence). DNA of the CDR3: TGTGCCAGCAGCCAAGACCCGCCCTGGGGGGGGATTTCTTCGGGTAATCAGCCCCAGCATTTT. Translating it yields CASSQDPPWGGISSGNQPQHF.

V and J are TRBV7-9 and TRBJ1-4, with D perhaps matching TRBD1 (5 bases). V shed 4 bases and J shed 3 bases, with 12 bases lying between them. This CDR3 has 15 residues. CDR1 is SEHNR and CDR2 is FQNEAQ in the germline V gene (reference sequence). CDR3 coding DNA: TGTGCCAGCAGCTCGGAGGGGCTGGCTAATGAAAAACTGTTTTTT. Amino acid sequence: CASSSEGLANEKLFF.

The J gene is TRBJ2-3, the V gene TRBV6-6; the D gene is possibly TRBD1 (6 bases). CDR1 and CDR2 (germline): MNHNY, SVGAGI (reference sequence). V shed 4 bases and J shed 4 bases, with 18 bases lying between them. The CDR3 sequence is 16 residues long. CDR3 in DNA: TGTGCCAGCAGTTCCTCCTGGACAGCCCGGGCAGATACGCAGTATTTT. This translates into CASSSSWTARADTQYF.

This chain joins TRBV5-4 and TRBJ2-3; 7 bases match TRBD2. Trimming cost V 3 bases and J 1 base; bases outside gene matches: 5. The CDR3 is 15 amino acids. CDR1 is SGHNT, CDR2 YYREEE, per germline (reference sequence). The CDR3 DNA sequence: TGTGCCAGCAGCTCCCGGGGGGACGGCACAGATACGCAGTATTTT. This codes for CASSSRGDGTDTQYF.

The chain uses TRBV19 and TRBJ1-3, with no clear D. The length of the CDR3 is 12 residues. V was trimmed by 10 bases and J by 2 bases, leaving 9 bases between them. Per germline, CDR1 LNHDA and CDR2 SQIVND (reference sequence). The CDR3 DNA is TGTGCCACGGGGATAGCTGGAAACACCATATATTTT. It translates to CATGIAGNTIYF.

In this sample, this clone is hyperexpanded. The chain recombines TRBV6-5 with TRBJ2-7, with D possibly TRBD1 on 6 matching bases. The CDR3 spans 13 residues. V was trimmed by 7 bases and J by 2 bases, leaving 12 bases between them. The V gene's germline CDR1 is MNHEY and CDR2 SVGAGI. The CDR3 region has the DNA TGTGCCAGCACCCGGGACACAGCCTACGAGCAGTACTTC. It is translated as CASTRDTAYEQYF.

This chain joins TRBV6-5 and TRBJ2-7; maybe TRBD1 (5 bases). Per the germline V gene, CDR1 is MNHEY and CDR2 is SVGAGI. CDR3 length equals 14 residues. V dropped 6 bases and J dropped 3 bases, with 15 bases sitting between them. Here the CDR3 reads CASSRPRVSYEQYF. The CDR3 DNA follows: TGTGCCAGCAGCCGCCCCAGGGTGAGCTACGAGCAGTACTTC.

The CDR3 DNA reads as TGTGCCAGCAGTTGGGGCCAAGGGGAGACCCAGTACTTC. This codes for CASSWGQGETQYF. The genes are TRBV6-2 or TRBV6-3 and TRBJ2-5, with TRBD1 as a possible D gene (5 bases). The CDR3 runs to 13 residues. CDR1 MNHEY and CDR2 SVGEGT come from the germline V gene. Trimming stripped 4 bases from V and 5 bases from J, with 11 bases between.

This chain links TRBV9 with TRBJ2-5; 10 bases map to TRBD1. Germline V CDR1 and CDR2: SGDLS, YYNGEE. The CDR3 loop spans 15 amino acids. J gave up 7 bases and V 0 bases, and 6 bases lay outside the gene matches. This chain's CDR3 is CASSVGQGARGTQYF. CDR3 bases: TGTGCCAGCAGCGTAGGACAGGGGGCAAGGGGGACCCAGTACTTC.

The chain uses TRBV4-2 and TRBJ1-2; tentative D call: TRBD1 (6 bases). Germline V gives CDR1 LGHNA, CDR2 YNFKEQ. Trimming shortened V by 4 bases and J by 3 bases, and 12 bases separated the two germline ends. This CDR3 has 14 residues. This CDR3 reads CASSPRGRDYGYTF. The CDR3 DNA sequence: TGTGCCAGCAGCCCCAGGGGAAGGGACTATGGCTACACCTTC.

V and J are TRBV9 and TRBJ2-1, with a possible D match to TRBD2 (6 bases). The V gene lost 2 bases and the J gene lost 12 bases, with 15 bases spanning the gap. Germline-derived CDR1 and CDR2 are SGDLS and YYNGEE. The CDR3 spans 13 residues. CDR3 in amino acids: CASSVGEVKGQFF. In nucleotides, the CDR3 is TGTGCCAGCAGCGTGGGGGAGGTCAAGGGGCAGTTCTTC.

This clone was seen a handful of times. V is TRBV7-9 and J is TRBJ2-7; 8 bases are shared with TRBD2. The CDR3 totals 15 residues. V gave up 5 bases and J gave up 1 base; unmatched junction bases: 7. Germline CDR1 is SEHNR and CDR2 is FQNEAQ (reference sequence). The CDR3 DNA reads as TGTGCCAGCAGCCGTAGCGGGGAAGGGTCCTACGAGCAGTACTTC. It encodes CASSRSGEGSYEQYF.

This clone has more than one count but fewer than ten. J is TRBJ1-1 and V is TRBV6-1; D remains unclear. Germline CDR1 MNHNS, CDR2 SASEGT. V lost 3 bases and J lost 5, with 10 bases in between. The CDR3 extends over 13 amino acids. This CDR3 is CASSEETQTEAFF. The CDR3 nucleotides read TGTGCCAGCAGTGAGGAGACGCAAACTGAAGCTTTCTTT.

This clone was observed a single time. This chain links TRBV27 with TRBJ1-4; D possibly corresponds to TRBD1 (5 bases). The CDR3 runs to 13 residues. CDR1 and CDR2 (germline): MNHEY, SMNVEV (reference sequence). V lost 3 bases and J lost 8, with 10 bases in between. Here the CDR3 reads CASSFQGQEKLFF. DNA for the CDR3: TGTGCCAGCAGTTTCCAGGGTCAGGAAAAACTGTTTTTT.

The chain links TRBV5-4 to TRBJ2-7; TRBD1 matches at 10 bases. This CDR3 region has 14 residues. Unmatched junction bases numbered 7, after V lost 5 bases and J lost 5 bases. Germline values: CDR1 SGHNT, CDR2 YYREEE (reference sequence). CDR3 residues: CASSPDRGRNEQYF. The DNA for the CDR3 is TGTGCCAGCAGTCCCGACAGGGGGCGGAACGAGCAGTACTTC.